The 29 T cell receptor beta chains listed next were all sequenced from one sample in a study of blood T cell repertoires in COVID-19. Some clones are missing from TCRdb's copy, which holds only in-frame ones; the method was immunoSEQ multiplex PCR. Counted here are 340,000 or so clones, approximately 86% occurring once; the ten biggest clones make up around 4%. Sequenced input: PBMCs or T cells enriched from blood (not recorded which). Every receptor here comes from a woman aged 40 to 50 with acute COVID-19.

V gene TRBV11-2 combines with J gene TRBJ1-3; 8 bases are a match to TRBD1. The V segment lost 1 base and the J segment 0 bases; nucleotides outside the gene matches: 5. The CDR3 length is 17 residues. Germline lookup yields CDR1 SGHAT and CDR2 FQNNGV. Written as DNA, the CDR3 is TGTGCCAGCAGCTTAGGGGACAGGCTCCTCTCTGGAAACACCATATATTTT. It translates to CASSLGDRLLSGNTIYF.

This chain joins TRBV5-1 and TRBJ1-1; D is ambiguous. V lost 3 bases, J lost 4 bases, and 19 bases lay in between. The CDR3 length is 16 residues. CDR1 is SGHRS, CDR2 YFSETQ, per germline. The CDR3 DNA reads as TGCGCCAGCAGCTCCCTCACCCCAGCGAGTGGCACTGAAGCTTTCTTT. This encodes CASSSLTPASGTEAFF.

This CDR3 is CASSVAAGLGANVLTF. In DNA form, the CDR3 reads TGTGCCAGCAGCGTAGCGGCAGGATTGGGGGCCAACGTCCTGACTTTC. The chain couples TRBV9 to TRBJ2-6, with unresolved D. V was shortened by 0 bases and J by 4 bases, with 11 bases between the two germline ends. Germline V CDR1 and CDR2: SGDLS, YYNGEE. The CDR3 contains 16 residues.

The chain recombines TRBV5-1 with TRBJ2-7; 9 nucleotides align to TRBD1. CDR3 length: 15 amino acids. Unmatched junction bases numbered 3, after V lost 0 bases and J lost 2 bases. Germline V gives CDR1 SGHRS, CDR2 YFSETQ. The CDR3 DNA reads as TGCGCCAGCAGCTTGGAGCGACAGGGGGCCTACGAGCAGTACTTC. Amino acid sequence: CASSLERQGAYEQYF. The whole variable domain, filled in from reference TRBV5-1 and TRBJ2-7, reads KAGVTQTPRYLIKTRGQQVTLSCSPISGHRSVSWYQQTPGQGLQFLFEYFSETQRNKGNFPGRFSGRQFSNSRSEMNVSTLELGDSALYLCASSLERQGAYEQYFGPGTRLTVT.

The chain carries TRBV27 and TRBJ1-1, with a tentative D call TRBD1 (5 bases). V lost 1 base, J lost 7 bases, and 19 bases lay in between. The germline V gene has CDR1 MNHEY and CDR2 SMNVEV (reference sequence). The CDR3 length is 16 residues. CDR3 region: CASSLLGRPGQDEAFF. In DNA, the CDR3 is TGTGCCAGCAGTTTATTGGGCCGGCCAGGGCAGGATGAAGCTTTCTTT.

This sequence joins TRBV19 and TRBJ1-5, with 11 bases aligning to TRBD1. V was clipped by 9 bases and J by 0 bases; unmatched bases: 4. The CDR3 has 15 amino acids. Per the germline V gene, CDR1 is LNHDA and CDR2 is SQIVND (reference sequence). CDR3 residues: CASRTGGLSNQPQHF. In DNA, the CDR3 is TGTGCCAGCAGGACAGGGGGCCTTAGCAATCAGCCCCAGCATTTT.

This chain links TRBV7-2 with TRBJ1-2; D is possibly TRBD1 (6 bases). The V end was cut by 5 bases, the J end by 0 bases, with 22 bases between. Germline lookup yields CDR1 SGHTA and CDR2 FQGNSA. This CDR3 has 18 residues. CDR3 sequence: CASSTGHRVVEANYGYTF. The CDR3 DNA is TGTGCCAGCAGCACAGGACACAGGGTTGTGGAAGCTAACTATGGCTACACCTTC.

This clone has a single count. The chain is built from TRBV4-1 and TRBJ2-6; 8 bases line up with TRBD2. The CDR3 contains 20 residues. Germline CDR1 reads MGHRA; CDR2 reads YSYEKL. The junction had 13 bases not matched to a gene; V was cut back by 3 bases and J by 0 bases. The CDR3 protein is CASSHGSAGGRVSGANVLTF. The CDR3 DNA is TGCGCCAGCAGCCATGGATCGGCGGGGGGCCGCGTCTCTGGGGCCAACGTCCTGACTTTC.

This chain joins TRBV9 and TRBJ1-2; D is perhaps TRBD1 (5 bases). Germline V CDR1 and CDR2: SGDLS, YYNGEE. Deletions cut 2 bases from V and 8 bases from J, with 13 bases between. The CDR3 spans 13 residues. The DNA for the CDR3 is TGTGCCAGCAGCGTCTATGGGGCTATGGGCTACACCTTC. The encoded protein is CASSVYGAMGYTF.

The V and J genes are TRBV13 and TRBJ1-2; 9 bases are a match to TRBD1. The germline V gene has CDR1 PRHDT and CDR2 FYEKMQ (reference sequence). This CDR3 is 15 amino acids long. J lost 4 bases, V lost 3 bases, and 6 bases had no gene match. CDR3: CASSLRTGVSYGYTF. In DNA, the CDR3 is TGTGCCAGCAGCTTGCGGACAGGGGTTAGCTATGGCTACACCTTC.

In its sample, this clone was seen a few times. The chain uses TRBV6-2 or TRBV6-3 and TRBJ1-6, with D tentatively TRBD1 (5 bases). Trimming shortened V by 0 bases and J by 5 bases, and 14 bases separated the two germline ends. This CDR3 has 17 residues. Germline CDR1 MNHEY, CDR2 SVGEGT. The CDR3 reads CASSYSGPGWNNSPLHF. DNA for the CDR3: TGTGCCAGCAGTTACTCGGGCCCAGGGTGGAATAATTCACCCCTCCACTTT.

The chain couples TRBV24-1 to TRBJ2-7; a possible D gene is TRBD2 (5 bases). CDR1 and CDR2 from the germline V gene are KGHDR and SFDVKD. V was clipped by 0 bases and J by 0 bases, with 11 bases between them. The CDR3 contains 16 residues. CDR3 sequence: CATSDLRTFFSYEQYF. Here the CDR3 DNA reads TGTGCCACCAGTGATTTGAGGACTTTCTTCTCCTACGAGCAGTACTTC.

CDR3 sequence (DNA): TGTGCCAGCAGCCCACGAGACAGTTCAGTGGGGGGGGCCAACGTCCTGACTTTC. Protein product: CASSPRDSSVGGANVLTF. This chain uses TRBV3-1 (or the pseudogene TRBV3-2) with TRBJ2-6; TRBD1 might be the D (5 bases). The germline V and J ends were trimmed by 4 bases and 4 bases, with 20 bases remaining between them. This CDR3 has 18 residues. CDR1 and CDR2 (germline): LGHDT, YNNKEL (reference sequence).

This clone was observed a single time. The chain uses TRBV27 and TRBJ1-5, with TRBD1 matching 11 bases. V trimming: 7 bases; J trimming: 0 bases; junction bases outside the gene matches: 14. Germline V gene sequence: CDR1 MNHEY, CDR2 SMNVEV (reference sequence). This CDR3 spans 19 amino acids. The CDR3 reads CASKQDNGQGAYSNQPQHF. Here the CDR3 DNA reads TGTGCCAGCAAACAGGACAATGGACAGGGGGCATATAGCAATCAGCCCCAGCATTTT.

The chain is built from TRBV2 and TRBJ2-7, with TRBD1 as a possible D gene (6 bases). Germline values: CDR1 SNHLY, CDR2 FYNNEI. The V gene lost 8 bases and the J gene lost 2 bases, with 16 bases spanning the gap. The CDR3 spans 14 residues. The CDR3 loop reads CASEARTATYEQYF. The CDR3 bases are TGTGCCAGCGAAGCAAGGACAGCCACCTACGAGCAGTACTTC.

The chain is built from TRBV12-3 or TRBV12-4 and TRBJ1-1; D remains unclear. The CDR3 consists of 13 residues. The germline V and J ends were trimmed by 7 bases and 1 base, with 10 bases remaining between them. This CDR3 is CASNRRGNTEAFF. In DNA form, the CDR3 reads TGTGCCAGCAATCGACGGGGGAACACTGAAGCTTTCTTT.

In DNA, the CDR3 is TGTGCCAGCCGCATGGGCAGTGGAAACACCATATATTTT. Translating gives CASRMGSGNTIYF. V is TRBV18 and J is TRBJ1-3; D is unclear. Between the trimmed V and J ends, which lost 8 bases and 3 bases, there was a span of 11 bases. CDR3 length: 13 residues. CDR1 and CDR2 (germline): KGHSH, LQKENI. The complete variable domain, with remaining parts taken from reference TRBV18 and TRBJ1-3, reads NAGVMQNPRHLVRRRGQEARLRCSPMKGHSHVYWYRQLPEEGLKFMVYLQKENIIDESGMPKERFSAEFPKEGPSILRIQQVVRGDSAAYFCASRMGSGNTIYFGEGSWLTVV.

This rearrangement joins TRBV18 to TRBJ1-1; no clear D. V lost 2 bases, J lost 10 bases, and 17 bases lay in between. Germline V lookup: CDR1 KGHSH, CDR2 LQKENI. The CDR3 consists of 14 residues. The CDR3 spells CASSPASGRLVAFF. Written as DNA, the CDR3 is TGTGCCAGCTCACCAGCCAGCGGCCGGCTGGTAGCTTTCTTT.

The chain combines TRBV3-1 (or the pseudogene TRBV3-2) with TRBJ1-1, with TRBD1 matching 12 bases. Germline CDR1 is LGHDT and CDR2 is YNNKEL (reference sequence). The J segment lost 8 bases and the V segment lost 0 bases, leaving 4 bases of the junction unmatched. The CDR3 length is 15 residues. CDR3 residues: CASSQDLGTGGEAFF. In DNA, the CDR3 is TGTGCCAGCAGCCAAGATCTGGGGACAGGGGGCGAAGCTTTCTTT.

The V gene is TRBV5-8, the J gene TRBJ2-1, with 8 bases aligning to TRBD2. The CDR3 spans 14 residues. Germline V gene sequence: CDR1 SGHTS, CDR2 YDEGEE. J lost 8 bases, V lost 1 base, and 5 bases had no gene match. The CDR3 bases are TGTGCCAGCAGCTTGTTGTACGGGAGGGATGAGCAGTTCTTC. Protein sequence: CASSLLYGRDEQFF. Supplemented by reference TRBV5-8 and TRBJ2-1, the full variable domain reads EAGVTQSPTHLIKTRGQQATLRCSPISGHTSVYWYQQALGLGLQFLLWYDEGEERNRGNFPPRFSGRQFPNYSSELNVNALELEDSALYLCASSLLYGRDEQFFGPGTRLTVL.

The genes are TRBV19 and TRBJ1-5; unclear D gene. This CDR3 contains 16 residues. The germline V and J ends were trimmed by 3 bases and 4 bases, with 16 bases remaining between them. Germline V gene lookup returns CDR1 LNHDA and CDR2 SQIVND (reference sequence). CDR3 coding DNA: TGTGCCAGTAGTATTGGCGGGAAGGGAGAAAATCAGCCCCAGCATTTT. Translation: CASSIGGKGENQPQHF.

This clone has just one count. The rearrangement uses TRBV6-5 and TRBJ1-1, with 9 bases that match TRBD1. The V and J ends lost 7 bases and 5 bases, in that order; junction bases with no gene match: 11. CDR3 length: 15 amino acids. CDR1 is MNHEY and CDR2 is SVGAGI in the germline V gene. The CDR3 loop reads CASNSDRGGVTEAFF. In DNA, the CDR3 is TGTGCCAGCAACTCGGACAGGGGAGGCGTGACTGAAGCTTTCTTT.

The DNA of the CDR3 is TGCAGCGCCGAGACTAGCGGGAGTATGAGCACCGGGGAGCTGTTTTTT. It encodes CSAETSGSMSTGELFF. V is TRBV29-1 and J is TRBJ2-2; the match to TRBD2 covers 12 bases. The CDR3 has 16 residues. The ends lost 7 bases at V and 4 bases at J; junction bases unmatched: 10. The germline gives CDR1 SQVTM, CDR2 ANQGSEA.

The CDR3: CASSLGFARDSSYNSPLHF. In DNA, the CDR3 is TGTGCCAGCAGCTTGGGCTTTGCCCGGGACAGCTCCTATAATTCACCCCTCCACTTT. The chain joins TRBV5-6 to TRBJ1-6, with 7 nucleotides matching TRBD1. The CDR3 loop spans 19 amino acids. Germline V gives CDR1 SGHDT, CDR2 YYEEEE. The junction had 9 bases not matched to a gene; V was cut back by 0 bases and J by 0 bases.

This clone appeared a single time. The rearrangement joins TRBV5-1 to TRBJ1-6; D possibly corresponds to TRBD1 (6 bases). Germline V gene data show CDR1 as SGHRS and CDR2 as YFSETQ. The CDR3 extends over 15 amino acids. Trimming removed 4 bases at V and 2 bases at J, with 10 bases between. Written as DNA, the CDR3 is TGCGCCAGCAGCAAAGGGGGGGCCTATAATTCACCCCTCCACTTT. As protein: CASSKGGAYNSPLHF.

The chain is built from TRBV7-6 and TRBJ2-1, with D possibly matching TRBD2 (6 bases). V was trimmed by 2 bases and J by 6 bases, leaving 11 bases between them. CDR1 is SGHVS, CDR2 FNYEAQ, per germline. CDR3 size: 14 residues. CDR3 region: CASSLLGGGNEQFF. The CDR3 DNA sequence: TGTGCCAGCAGCTTATTGGGGGGAGGCAATGAGCAGTTCTTC.

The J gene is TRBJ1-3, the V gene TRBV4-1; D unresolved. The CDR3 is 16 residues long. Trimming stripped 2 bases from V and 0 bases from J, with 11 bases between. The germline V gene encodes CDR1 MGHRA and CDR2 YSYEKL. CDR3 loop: CASSQQEGNSGNTIYF. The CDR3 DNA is TGCGCCAGCAGCCAACAGGAGGGAAACTCTGGAAACACCATATATTTT.

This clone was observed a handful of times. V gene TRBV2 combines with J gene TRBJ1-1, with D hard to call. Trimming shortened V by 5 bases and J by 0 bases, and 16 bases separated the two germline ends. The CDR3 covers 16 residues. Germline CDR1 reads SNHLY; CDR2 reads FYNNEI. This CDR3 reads CASSLFGPFLNTEAFF. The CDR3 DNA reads TGTGCCAGCAGTCTATTCGGTCCTTTTCTGAACACTGAAGCTTTCTTT.

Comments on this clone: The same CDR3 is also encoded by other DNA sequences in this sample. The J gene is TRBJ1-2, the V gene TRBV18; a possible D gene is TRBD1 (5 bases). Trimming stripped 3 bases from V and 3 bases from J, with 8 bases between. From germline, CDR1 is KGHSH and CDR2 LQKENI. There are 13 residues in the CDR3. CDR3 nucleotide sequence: TGTGCCAGCTCACCTGGAGGGGACTATGGCTACACCTTC. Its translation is CASSPGGDYGYTF.